This T cell receptor beta chain is from a study of cytomegalovirus exposure and HLA in healthy donors. The study, taken as a whole, reports: The classifier, whose performance was assessed in both the original and validation cohorts, reportedly diagnosed cytomegalovirus status with high specificity and sensitivity. Segments of the TCR beta V type were, in most cases, productive about 87% or about 30% of the time in an earlier analysis. The investigators catalogued 150 to 200 TCR beta chains as cytomegalovirus-associated. Per a later analysis, 15,000 to 20,000 TCR beta sequences showed association with HLA alleles at 0.05 false discovery rate.

A word on this clone: Its specificity is not known.

Germline V lookup: CDR1 SGHRS, CDR2 YFSETQ. The V and J ends lost 0 bases and 8 bases respectively, with 18 bases between them. The CDR3 consists of 16 residues. The PCR ran on 60 Vbeta and 13 Jbeta primers. TCRdb's table, derived via immunoSEQ multiplex PCR, lists solely in-frame clones and lacks some. The sample yields 150,000 to 200,000 clones, roughly 13% seen once. This chain uses TRBV5-1 with TRBJ2-1; D possibly corresponds to TRBD2 (5 bases). The receptor's source is a man aged 45 to 65 in good health and CMV-seropositive. Sequencing input: PBMCs. The CDR3 coding sequence is TGCGCCAGCAGCTTGGCCCCCTTCCCCGGGGTCGATGAGCAGTTCTTC. It translates to CASSLAPFPGVDEQFF.